These 8 T cell receptor beta chains were all obtained from the same sample, sequenced in a study of T cell repertoires in aging, cancer and after chemotherapy (dated by TCRdb to between 2018 and 2021). The sequencer was an Illumina MiSeq. Rearranged TRB sequences spanning V, D and J segments were amplified in a multiplex touch-down PCR with a mixed TRB-A/B primer pool. TCRdb applied fastp at Q25 and MiXCR to the public reads, then kept only in-frame beta chains. Records with the same CDR3 protein are collapsed into one entry carrying the most frequent genes and DNA. The sample yields a few thousand distinct CDR3 sequences; roughly 55% were counted once. The ten top clones hold 56% of the sample. TCR beta rearrangements were amplified from genomic DNA extracted from peripheral blood rather than from sorted cells or RNA. The sample was blood. The receptors originated from a human donor with a blood cancer.

The chain joins TRBV6-6 to TRBJ2-5; the D gene could be TRBD1 or TRBD2 (5 bases each). Germline V CDR1 and CDR2: MNHNY, SVGAGI (reference sequence). The CDR3 contains 12 residues. Trimming cost V 8 bases and J 4 bases, with 11 bases left between them. The CDR3 here is CASGWGIETQYF. Written as DNA, the CDR3 is TGTGCCAGCGGATGGGGGATAGAGACCCAGTACTTC.

This clonotype was picked up a small number of times. The chain uses TRBV12-3 or TRBV12-4 and TRBJ2-2; D is ambiguous. V was shortened by 2 bases and J by 5 bases, with 9 bases between the two germline ends. The CDR3 runs 14 residues. CDR3 DNA: TGTGCCAGCAGTTTATCGGTAGTGACCGGGGAGCTGTTTTTT. Translating it yields CASSLSVVTGELFF.

The gene calls are TRBV6-5 and TRBJ1-1; a possible D gene is TRBD1 (6 bases). The CDR3 runs to 15 residues. With 6 bases removed from V and 0 bases from J, the gap between germline ends came to 14 bases. Germline loops: CDR1 MNHEY, CDR2 SVGAGI. CDR3 sequence (DNA): TGTGCCAGCAGCCCCCGACAGGTTATGAACACTGAAGCTTTCTTT. Residues: CASSPRQVMNTEAFF.

The V gene is TRBV6-5, the J gene TRBJ2-2, with 9 bases identical to TRBD1. Germline CDR1 MNHEY, CDR2 SVGAGI. Trimming cost V 6 bases and J 7 bases; bases outside gene matches: 9. This CDR3 contains 15 residues. CDR3 amino acids: CASSTGQGVIGELFF. CDR3 sequence (DNA): TGTGCCAGCAGCACGGGACAGGGAGTTATCGGGGAGCTGTTTTTT.

The chain carries TRBV30 and TRBJ2-5; TRBD2 agrees at 11 bases. J gave up 1 base and V 0 bases, and 4 bases lay outside the gene matches. Germline CDR1 reads GTSNPN; CDR2 reads SVGIG (reference sequence). The CDR3 covers 16 residues. The CDR3 DNA follows: TGTGCCTGGAGTGTTCCGACTAGCGGGGCCCAAGAGACCCAGTACTTC. It is translated as CAWSVPTSGAQETQYF.

The CDR3 bases are TGTGCCTGGAGTGTACCAGCGGGAGATGGTGGCGGGGAGCTGTTTTTT. It is translated as CAWSVPAGDGGGELFF. V and J are TRBV30 and TRBJ2-2; 8 bases agree with TRBD2. The CDR3 runs 16 residues. V shed 0 bases and J 7 bases; nucleotides not matched to a gene: 10. Germline V gene data show CDR1 as GTSNPN and CDR2 as SVGIG (reference sequence).

This sequence joins TRBV19 and TRBJ2-7; no clear D gene. Germline CDR1 and CDR2: LNHDA and SQIVND (reference sequence). V dropped 1 base and J dropped 2 bases, with 9 bases sitting between them. The CDR3 has 14 amino acids. CDR3 amino acids: CASSIGADPYEQYF. For the CDR3, the DNA is TGTGCCAGTAGTATAGGAGCCGATCCCTACGAGCAGTACTTC.

The chain carries TRBV6-5 and TRBJ2-1, with 12 bases lining up with TRBD2. The J segment lost 6 bases and the V segment lost 5 bases, leaving 5 bases of the junction unmatched. The CDR3 spans 15 residues. Germline lookup yields CDR1 MNHEY and CDR2 SVGAGI. The CDR3 sequence: CASSVTTSGSNEQFF. The CDR3, as DNA: TGTGCCAGCAGTGTCACGACTAGCGGGAGCAATGAGCAGTTCTTC.